The 21 T cell receptor beta chains in this list originate from one sample, sequenced in a study of blood T cell repertoires in COVID-19. Some clones are missing from TCRdb's copy, which holds only in-frame ones; the method was immunoSEQ multiplex PCR. Among 53,000 or so clones listed, approximately 82% were seen once. The sequenced material came from peripheral blood. The receptor set was obtained from a human donor in a cohort sampled during active COVID-19.

This chain joins TRBV5-5 and TRBJ1-2; TRBD1 aligns across 8 bases. The length of the CDR3 is 17 residues. J was trimmed by 2 bases and V by 2 bases; bases with no gene match: 11. Germline V CDR1 and CDR2: SGHKS, YYEKEE (reference sequence). For the CDR3, the DNA is TGTGCCAGCAGCTTTAGTCCTAGGGCAGGGGGCAACTATGGCTACACCTTC. It translates to CASSFSPRAGGNYGYTF.

The chain has TRBV7-7 and TRBJ2-5, with D tentatively TRBD2 (5 bases). The V end was cut by 8 bases, the J end by 5 bases, with 21 bases between. Germline V CDR1 and CDR2: SSHAT, FNYEAQ (reference sequence). This CDR3 is 15 amino acids long. CDR3: CASPPRKGSGETQYF. The CDR3 DNA is TGTGCCAGCCCTCCCAGGAAGGGCTCGGGGGAGACCCAGTACTTC.

This clone was recorded a few times. The chain couples TRBV20-1 to TRBJ1-4; possible D gene TRBD1, 5 bases. The CDR3 has 10 amino acids. Trimming pared 6 bases from V and 8 bases from J, leaving 7 bases between. Germline values: CDR1 DFQATT, CDR2 SNEGSKA (reference sequence). CDR3 in DNA: TGCAGTGCCCGGGGGGAAAAACTGTTTTTT. Protein: CSARGEKLFF.

Here the CDR3 DNA reads TGCAGCGTTAATAGCGGGGGGGCAACAGATACGCAGTATTTT. Translated: CSVNSGGATDTQYF. The V call is TRBV29-1, the J call TRBJ2-3; 11 bases are shared with TRBD2. The trim removed 5 bases at V and 3 bases at J, leaving 4 bases unmatched. The CDR3 contains 14 residues. The germline CDR1 and CDR2 sequences are SQVTM and ANQGSEA.

This sequence joins TRBV6-2 or TRBV6-3 and TRBJ1-5; 10 nucleotides agree with TRBD1. V gave up 4 bases and J gave up 6 bases; unmatched junction bases: 6. CDR1 MNHEY and CDR2 SVGEGT come from the germline V gene. The CDR3 runs to 15 residues. The CDR3 protein is CASSSGQGGSQPQHF. Here the CDR3 DNA reads TGTGCCAGCAGTTCAGGACAGGGGGGAAGTCAGCCCCAGCATTTT.

The chain has TRBV18 and TRBJ2-7; weak D call: TRBD1 (5 bases). Deletions cut 5 bases from V and 2 bases from J, with 10 bases between. Germline V CDR1 and CDR2: KGHSH, LQKENI. The CDR3 consists of 13 residues. CDR3 in amino acids: CASSADITYEQYF. The CDR3 DNA reads TGTGCCAGCTCAGCGGACATCACCTACGAGCAGTACTTC. Using reference TRBV18 and TRBJ2-7 for the parts outside the CDR3, the full variable domain is NAGVMQNPRHLVRRRGQEARLRCSPMKGHSHVYWYRQLPEEGLKFMVYLQKENIIDESGMPKERFSAEFPKEGPSILRIQQVVRGDSAAYFCASSADITYEQYFGPGTRLTVT.

V usage is TRBV5-1 and J usage is TRBJ2-7, with a tentative D call TRBD2 (5 bases). The CDR3 sequence is 17 residues long. Per the germline V gene, CDR1 is SGHRS and CDR2 is YFSETQ. The V gene lost 1 base and the J gene lost 2 bases, with 19 bases spanning the gap. CDR3 nucleotides: TGCGCCAGCAGCTTGAGTCTTTCGCCGGACTTAGCCTACGAGCAGTACTTC. Translating it yields CASSLSLSPDLAYEQYF.

The V gene is TRBV4-3, the J gene TRBJ1-4, with 11 bases that match TRBD1. This CDR3 contains 19 residues. The V segment lost 0 bases and the J segment 5 bases; nucleotides outside the gene matches: 11. CDR1 is LGHNA and CDR2 is YSLEER in the germline V gene. As DNA, the CDR3 is TGCGCCAGCAGCCAAGAAGGGTCGGACAGGGGGCACGGGAATGAAAAACTGTTTTTT. This translates into CASSQEGSDRGHGNEKLFF.

CDR3 in amino acids: CASRFDRASGELFF. The DNA of the CDR3 is TGTGCCAGCAGGTTCGACAGGGCCAGTGGGGAGCTGTTTTTT. This chain uses TRBV6-6 with TRBJ2-2; 7 bases map to TRBD1. Germline CDR1 reads MNHNY; CDR2 reads SVGAGI (reference sequence). V shed 6 bases and J 8 bases; nucleotides not matched to a gene: 9. This CDR3 is 14 amino acids long.

This clone has more than one count but fewer than ten. V gene TRBV11-1 combines with J gene TRBJ2-5; 12 bases align to TRBD2. The germline CDR1 and CDR2 sequences are SGHAT and FQDESV (reference sequence). This CDR3 contains 16 residues. V trimming: 2 bases; J trimming: 1 base; junction bases outside the gene matches: 2. CDR3 residues: CASSLLAGGLQETQYF. As DNA, the CDR3 is TGTGCCAGCAGCTTACTAGCGGGGGGGCTCCAAGAGACCCAGTACTTC.

The chain recombines TRBV2 with TRBJ2-6, with D tentatively TRBD1 (5 bases). CDR3 length: 15 residues. Germline-derived CDR1 and CDR2 are SNHLY and FYNNEI. V lost 6 bases to trimming and J lost 1 base, with 10 bases between them. CDR3 sequence: CASSPDRSGANVLTF. The CDR3 nucleotides read TGTGCCAGCAGCCCCGACAGATCTGGGGCCAACGTCCTGACTTTC.

The V call is TRBV29-1, the J call TRBJ1-1, with D tentatively TRBD1 (6 bases). V dropped 6 bases and J dropped 0 bases, with 17 bases sitting between them. CDR1 is SQVTM and CDR2 is ANQGSEA in the germline V gene. CDR3 length: 15 amino acids. The CDR3 nucleotides are TGCAGCGTGTTCCCCGACAGGCCGGTGAACACTGAAGCTTTCTTT. Protein: CSVFPDRPVNTEAFF.

This clone was seen only once. The DNA of the CDR3 is TGTGCCAGCAGCTCGAGGTCAACTAGGATGAATGAGCAGTTCTTC. It yields the protein CASSSRSTRMNEQFF. The J gene is TRBJ2-1, the V gene TRBV5-4; D possibly corresponds to TRBD2 (5 bases). V lost 3 bases to trimming and J lost 7 bases, with 17 bases between them. CDR3 length: 15 amino acids. The V gene's germline CDR1 is SGHNT and CDR2 YYREEE (reference sequence).

J is TRBJ2-3 and V is TRBV6-2 or TRBV6-3; 8 nucleotides match TRBD2. Trimming at V came to 2 bases and at J to 5 bases, leaving 6 bases not matched to a gene. Germline CDR1 and CDR2: MNHEY and SVGEGT. CDR3 length: 15 amino acids. The CDR3 region has the DNA TGTGCCAGCAGTTACGTCGGGGGGGTCGAAGATACGCAGTATTTT. It specifies CASSYVGGVEDTQYF.

This clone occurred once. The chain joins TRBV6-5 to TRBJ2-1; 10 bases match TRBD2. This CDR3 is built from 15 residues. Unmatched junction bases numbered 8, after V lost 5 bases and J lost 7 bases. The germline V gene has CDR1 MNHEY and CDR2 SVGAGI. The CDR3 region is CASSSWTSGPNEQFF. The CDR3 DNA sequence: TGTGCCAGCAGTAGTTGGACTAGCGGACCTAATGAGCAGTTCTTC.

The rearrangement uses TRBV13 and TRBJ1-1; 8 positions agree with TRBD1. Trimming took 6 bases from V and 2 from J; bases not matched to a gene: 8. Germline V gene lookup returns CDR1 PRHDT and CDR2 FYEKMQ (reference sequence). The CDR3 extends over 15 amino acids. CDR3 sequence: CASRTDRDTNTEAFF. In DNA form, the CDR3 reads TGTGCCAGCAGAACGGACAGGGATACAAACACTGAAGCTTTCTTT.

V is TRBV5-6 and J is TRBJ2-3, with 8 bases that match TRBD2. Germline V gene data show CDR1 as SGHDT and CDR2 as YYEEEE. The V gene end was trimmed by 3 bases and the J gene end by 14 bases; junction bases not matched to a gene: 17. CDR3 length equals 15 residues. The CDR3 loop is CASSWGTLLADQAYF. The CDR3 DNA follows: TGTGCCAGCAGCTGGGGAACCCTACTAGCGGACCAGGCGTATTTT.

The chain is built from TRBV19 and TRBJ2-7; TRBD1 might be the D (6 bases). This CDR3 is built from 15 residues. Germline-derived CDR1 and CDR2 are LNHDA and SQIVND (reference sequence). Trimming left V 2 bases short and J 2 bases short, with 13 bases between. CDR3 loop: CASSINKAGAYEQYF. As DNA, the CDR3 is TGTGCCAGTAGTATAAATAAGGCAGGGGCCTACGAGCAGTACTTC.

V gene TRBV5-8 combines with J gene TRBJ2-7; a weak D match, TRBD2 (7 bases). The V gene's germline CDR1 is SGHTS and CDR2 YDEGEE. The CDR3 is made up of 15 amino acids. The germline V and J ends were trimmed by 1 base and 2 bases, with 13 bases remaining between them. For the CDR3, the DNA is TGTGCCAGCAGCTTGAGGGGGGGGGTGGCCTACGAGCAGTACTTC. Residues: CASSLRGGVAYEQYF.

This clone has a single count. This chain links TRBV7-2 with TRBJ2-1, with 10 bases aligning to TRBD2. Germline V gene lookup returns CDR1 SGHTA and CDR2 FQGNSA. The length of the CDR3 is 21 residues. Trimming removed 0 bases from V and 4 bases from J; junction bases left unmatched: 18. This chain's CDR3 is CASSLARTSGFWSKSYNEQFF. CDR3 bases: TGTGCCAGCAGCTTAGCGCGGACTAGCGGATTCTGGTCGAAATCATACAATGAGCAGTTCTTC.

The J gene is TRBJ1-5, the V gene TRBV6-6; no reliable D call. The CDR3 spans 14 residues. V was clipped by 5 bases and J by 4 bases, with 12 bases between them. Germline V lookup: CDR1 MNHNY, CDR2 SVGAGI (reference sequence). The CDR3 reads CASSPSGGNQPQHF. For the CDR3, the DNA is TGTGCCAGCAGTCCCTCAGGAGGAAATCAGCCCCAGCATTTT.